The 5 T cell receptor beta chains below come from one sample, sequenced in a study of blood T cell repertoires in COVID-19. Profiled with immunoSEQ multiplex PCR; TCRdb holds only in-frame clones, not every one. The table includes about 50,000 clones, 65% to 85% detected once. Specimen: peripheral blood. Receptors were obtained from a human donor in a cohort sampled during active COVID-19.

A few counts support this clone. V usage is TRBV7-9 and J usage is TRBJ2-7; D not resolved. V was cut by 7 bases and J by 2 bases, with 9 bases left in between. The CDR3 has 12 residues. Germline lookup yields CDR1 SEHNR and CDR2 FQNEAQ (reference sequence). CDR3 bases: TGTGCCAGCATCTCCTCTACCTACGAGCAGTACTTC. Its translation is CASISSTYEQYF.

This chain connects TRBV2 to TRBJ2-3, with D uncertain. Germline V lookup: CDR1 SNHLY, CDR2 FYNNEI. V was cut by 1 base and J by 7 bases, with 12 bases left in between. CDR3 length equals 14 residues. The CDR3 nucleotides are TGTGCCAGCAGTGAAGGAGACTCCATGAATACGCAGTATTTT. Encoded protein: CASSEGDSMNTQYF.

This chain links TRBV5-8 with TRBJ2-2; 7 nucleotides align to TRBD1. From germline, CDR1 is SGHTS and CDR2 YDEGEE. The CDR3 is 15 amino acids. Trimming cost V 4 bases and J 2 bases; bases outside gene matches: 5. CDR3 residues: CASSLGTANTGELFF. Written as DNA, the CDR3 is TGTGCCAGCAGCCTAGGGACAGCTAACACCGGGGAGCTGTTTTTT.

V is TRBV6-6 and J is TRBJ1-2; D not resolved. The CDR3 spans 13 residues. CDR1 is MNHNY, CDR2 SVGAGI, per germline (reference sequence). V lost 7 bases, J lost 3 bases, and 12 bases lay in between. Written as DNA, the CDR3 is TGTGCCAGCACCCGGGGTATTGACTATGGCTACACCTTC. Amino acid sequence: CASTRGIDYGYTF.

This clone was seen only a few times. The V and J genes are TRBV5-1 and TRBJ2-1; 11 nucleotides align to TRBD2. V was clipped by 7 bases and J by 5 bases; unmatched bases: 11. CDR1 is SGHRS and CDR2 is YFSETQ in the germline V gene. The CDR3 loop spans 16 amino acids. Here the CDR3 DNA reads TGCGCCAGCTCCCCGAATAGCGGGGGGGCAAACAATGAGCAGTTCTTC. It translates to CASSPNSGGANNEQFF.